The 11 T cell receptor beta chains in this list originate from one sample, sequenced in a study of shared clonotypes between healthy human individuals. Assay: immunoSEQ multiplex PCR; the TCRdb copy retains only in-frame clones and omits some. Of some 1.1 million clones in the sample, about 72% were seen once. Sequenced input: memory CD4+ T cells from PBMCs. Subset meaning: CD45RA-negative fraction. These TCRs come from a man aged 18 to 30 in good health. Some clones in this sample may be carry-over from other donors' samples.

CDR3: CAIAGQGGYGYTF. In nucleotides, the CDR3 is TGTGCCATCGCGGGACAGGGGGGCTATGGCTACACCTTC. V gene TRBV10-3 combines with J gene TRBJ1-2; 11 nucleotides line up with TRBD1. V was clipped by 8 bases and J by 4 bases; unmatched bases: 3. From germline, CDR1 is ENHRY and CDR2 SYGVKD. This CDR3 is 13 amino acids long.

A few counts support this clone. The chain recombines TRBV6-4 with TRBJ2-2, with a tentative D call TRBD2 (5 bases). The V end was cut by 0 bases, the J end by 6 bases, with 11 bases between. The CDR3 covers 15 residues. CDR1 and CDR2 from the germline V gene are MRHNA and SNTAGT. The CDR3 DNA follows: TGTGCCAGCAGTGACTCGTCAAGGACTGCCGGGGAGCTGTTTTTT. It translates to CASSDSSRTAGELFF.

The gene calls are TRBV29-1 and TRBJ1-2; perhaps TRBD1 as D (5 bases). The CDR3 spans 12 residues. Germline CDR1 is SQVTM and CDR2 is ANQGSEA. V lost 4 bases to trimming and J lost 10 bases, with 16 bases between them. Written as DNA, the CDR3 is TGCAGCGTTGGGGGGACGGCGTGGGACTACACCTTC. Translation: CSVGGTAWDYTF.

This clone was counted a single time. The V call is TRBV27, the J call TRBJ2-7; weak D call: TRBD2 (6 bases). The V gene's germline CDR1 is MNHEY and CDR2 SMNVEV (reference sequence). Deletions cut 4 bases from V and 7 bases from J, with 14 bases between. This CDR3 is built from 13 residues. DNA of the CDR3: TGTGCCAGCAGTTGGGTCGGGGGAACAGAGCAGTACTTC. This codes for CASSWVGGTEQYF.

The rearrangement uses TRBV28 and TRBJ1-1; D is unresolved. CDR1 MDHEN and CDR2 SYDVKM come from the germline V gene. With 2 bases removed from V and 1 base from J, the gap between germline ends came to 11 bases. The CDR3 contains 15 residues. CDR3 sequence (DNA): TGTGCCAGCAGTTTAGGGTCCGGGAGGAACACTGAAGCTTTCTTT. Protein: CASSLGSGRNTEAFF.

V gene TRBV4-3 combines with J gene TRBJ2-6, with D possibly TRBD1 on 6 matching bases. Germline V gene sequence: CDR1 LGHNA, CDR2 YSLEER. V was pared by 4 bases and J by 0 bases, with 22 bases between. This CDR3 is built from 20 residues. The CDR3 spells CASSPFGTNQPRSGANVLTF. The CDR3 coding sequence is TGCGCCAGCAGCCCCTTCGGGACAAACCAACCTCGCTCTGGGGCCAACGTCCTGACTTTC.

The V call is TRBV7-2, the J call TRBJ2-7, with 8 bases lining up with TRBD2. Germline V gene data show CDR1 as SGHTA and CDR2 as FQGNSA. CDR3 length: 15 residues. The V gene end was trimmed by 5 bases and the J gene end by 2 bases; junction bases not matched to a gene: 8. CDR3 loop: CASSLLAGGPYEQYF. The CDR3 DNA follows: TGTGCCAGCAGCCTACTGGCGGGAGGCCCCTACGAGCAGTACTTC. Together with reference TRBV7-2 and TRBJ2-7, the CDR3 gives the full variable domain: GAGVSQSPSNKVTEKGKDVELRCDPISGHTALYWYRQSLGQGLEFLIYFQGNSAPDKSGLPSDRFSAERTGGSVSTLTIQRTQQEDSAVYLCASSLLAGGPYEQYFGPGTRLTVT.

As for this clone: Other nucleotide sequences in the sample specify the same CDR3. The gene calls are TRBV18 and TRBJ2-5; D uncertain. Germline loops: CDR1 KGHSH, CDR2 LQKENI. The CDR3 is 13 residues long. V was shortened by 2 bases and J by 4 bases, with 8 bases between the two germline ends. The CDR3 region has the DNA TGTGCCAGCTCACCAGGGTCCGGAGAGACCCAGTACTTC. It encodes CASSPGSGETQYF.

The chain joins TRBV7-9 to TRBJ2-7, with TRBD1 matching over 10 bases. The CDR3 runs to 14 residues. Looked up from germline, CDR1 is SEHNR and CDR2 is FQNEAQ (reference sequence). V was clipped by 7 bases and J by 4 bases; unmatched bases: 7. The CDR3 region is CASTPGQGFYEQYF. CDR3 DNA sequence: TGTGCCAGCACCCCGGGACAGGGGTTTTACGAGCAGTACTTC.

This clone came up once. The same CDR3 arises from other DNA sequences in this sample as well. Here the CDR3 reads CSARTYNEQFF. The CDR3 DNA follows: TGCAGTGCTAGAACCTACAATGAGCAGTTCTTC. The chain uses TRBV20-1 and TRBJ2-1; D is undetermined. Between the trimmed V and J ends, which lost 2 bases and 2 bases, there was a span of 1 base. This CDR3 spans 11 amino acids. Looked up from germline, CDR1 is DFQATT and CDR2 is SNEGSKA (reference sequence).

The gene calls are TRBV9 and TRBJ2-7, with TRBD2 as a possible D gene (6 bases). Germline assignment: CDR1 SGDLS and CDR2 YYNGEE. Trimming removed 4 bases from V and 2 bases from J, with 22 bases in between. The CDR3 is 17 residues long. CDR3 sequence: CASSPPGERDWTYEQYF. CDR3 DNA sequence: TGTGCCAGCAGCCCACCCGGGGAGAGGGACTGGACCTACGAGCAGTACTTC. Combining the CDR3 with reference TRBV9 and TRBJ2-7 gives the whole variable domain DSGVTQTPKHLITATGQRVTLRCSPRSGDLSVYWYQQSLDQGLQFLIQYYNGEERAKGNILERFSAQQFPDLHSELNLSSLELGDSALYFCASSPPGERDWTYEQYFGPGTRLTVT.